This T cell receptor (beta chain) stems from a study of shared clonotypes between healthy human individuals. General study results and limits: Owing to a small donor count, the genetic and exposure-history diversity represented was limited. Researchers sampled blood only, noting tissue repertoires likely differ.

A remark on this clone: The antigen is not known.

Within Nashville, Tennessee resided all donors, each a Caucasian adult. The method was immunoSEQ multiplex PCR; TCRdb's version includes in-frame clones alone and lacks a portion of them. The data hold 1 million to 1.2 million clones, with roughly 80% observed a single time. There are 15 residues in the CDR3. The germline CDR1 and CDR2 sequences are MNHNY and SVGAGI (reference sequence). The V gene end was trimmed by 4 bases and the J gene end by 2 bases; junction bases not matched to a gene: 7. The sample was memory CD4+ T cells from PBMCs. The subset denotes: CD45RA-negative fraction. The source of this sequence is a man younger than 35 in good health. Some clones in this sample may be carry-over from other donors' samples. The V and J genes are TRBV6-6 and TRBJ2-5; TRBD2 agrees at 7 bases. CDR3 in DNA: TGTGCCAGCAGTTGGGGACTACTGGGGCAAGAGACCCAGTACTTC. The encoded protein is CASSWGLLGQETQYF.